The 10 T cell receptor beta chains below come from one sample, sequenced in a study of T cell responses to AZD1222 COVID-19 vaccine. Measured with immunoSEQ multiplex PCR; TCRdb has only the in-frame clones, and not every one. The sample consists of roughly 140,000 clones, around 87% of them appearing once. Sequenced material: peripheral blood, taken 28 days after the second AZD1222 dose. These TCRs come from an adult who received the AZD1222 COVID-19 vaccine.

V usage is TRBV5-1 and J usage is TRBJ1-1; the D gene is possibly TRBD1 (6 bases). V lost 3 bases and J lost 1, with 10 bases in between. Germline values: CDR1 SGHRS, CDR2 YFSETQ. The CDR3 is made up of 14 amino acids. This CDR3 reads CASSSQTGNTEAFF. The CDR3 DNA is TGCGCCAGCAGCTCGCAGACAGGGAACACTGAAGCTTTCTTT.

This rearrangement joins TRBV6-4 to TRBJ2-3; D gene ambiguous. The CDR3 extends over 14 amino acids. V lost 2 bases and J lost 0, with 6 bases in between. CDR1 and CDR2 (germline): MRHNA, SNTAGT. In DNA, the CDR3 is TGTGCCAGCAGTGACAGCTATAGCACAGATACGCAGTATTTT. This encodes CASSDSYSTDTQYF.

The chain employs TRBV5-1 and TRBJ2-1; unclear D gene. Trimming took 0 bases from V and 9 from J, leaving 7 bases between them. Germline V CDR1 and CDR2: SGHRS, YFSETQ. The CDR3 is 12 residues long. The CDR3 loop reads CASSLVQSEQFF. In nucleotides, the CDR3 is TGCGCCAGCAGCTTGGTCCAGAGTGAGCAGTTCTTC.

This clone was seen a handful of times. This rearrangement joins TRBV7-2 to TRBJ1-3; the D gene is possibly TRBD1 (5 bases). Germline V gene lookup returns CDR1 SGHTA and CDR2 FQGNSA. V lost 0 bases and J lost 0, with 9 bases in between. This CDR3 has 16 residues. The CDR3 sequence: CASSLARGGSGNTIYF. CDR3 nucleotides: TGTGCCAGCAGCTTAGCGCGGGGGGGCTCTGGAAACACCATATATTTT.

V gene TRBV30 combines with J gene TRBJ2-7, with TRBD1 identical over 9 bases. From germline, CDR1 is GTSNPN and CDR2 SVGIG (reference sequence). The CDR3 has 13 amino acids. The trim removed 3 bases at V and 2 bases at J, leaving 2 bases unmatched. The CDR3 spells CAWRDRGPYEQYF. The CDR3 DNA follows: TGTGCCTGGAGGGACAGGGGCCCCTACGAGCAGTACTTC.

The V call is TRBV12-5, the J call TRBJ2-1, with D possibly being TRBD1 (5 bases). The CDR3 has 14 amino acids. The germline gives CDR1 LGHNT, CDR2 FRNRAP. Trimming cost V 6 bases and J 4 bases, with 13 bases left between them. For the CDR3, the DNA is TGTGCTAGTGGCTCCGGACATAATTACAATGAGCAGTTCTTC. It yields the protein CASGSGHNYNEQFF.

The chain is built from TRBV28 and TRBJ1-1, with D perhaps matching TRBD1 (5 bases). The CDR3 has 16 residues. Looked up from germline, CDR1 is MDHEN and CDR2 is SYDVKM. V was shortened by 5 bases and J by 5 bases, with 21 bases between the two germline ends. As DNA, the CDR3 is TGTGCCAGCAGTGCCTTGGGTCTGCTCGGGGGGACTGAAGCTTTCTTT. Amino acid sequence: CASSALGLLGGTEAFF.

This rearrangement joins TRBV6-6 to TRBJ2-7; D possibly corresponds to TRBD2 (6 bases). Between the trimmed V and J ends, which lost 2 bases and 7 bases, there was a span of 9 bases. The CDR3 extends over 12 amino acids. Germline-derived CDR1 and CDR2 are MNHNY and SVGAGI (reference sequence). This CDR3 is CASSYPGTEQYF. For the CDR3, the DNA is TGTGCCAGCAGTTACCCCGGGACTGAGCAGTACTTC.

This clone was detected only a few times. V usage is TRBV7-9 and J usage is TRBJ2-5, with unresolved D. This CDR3 has 11 residues. V was shortened by 5 bases and J by 5 bases, with 6 bases between the two germline ends. Germline assignment: CDR1 SEHNR and CDR2 FQNEAQ (reference sequence). CDR3 nucleotide sequence: TGTGCCAGCAGCGAAAGTGAGACCCAGTACTTC. It codes for CASSESETQYF.

The rearrangement uses TRBV28 and TRBJ2-2; D is unclear. The germline V and J ends were trimmed by 5 bases and 1 base, with 2 bases remaining between them. CDR1 and CDR2 from the germline V gene are MDHEN and SYDVKM. CDR3 length equals 12 residues. CDR3 residues: CASSENTGELFF. The CDR3 nucleotides are TGTGCCAGCAGTGAGAACACCGGGGAGCTGTTTTTT.